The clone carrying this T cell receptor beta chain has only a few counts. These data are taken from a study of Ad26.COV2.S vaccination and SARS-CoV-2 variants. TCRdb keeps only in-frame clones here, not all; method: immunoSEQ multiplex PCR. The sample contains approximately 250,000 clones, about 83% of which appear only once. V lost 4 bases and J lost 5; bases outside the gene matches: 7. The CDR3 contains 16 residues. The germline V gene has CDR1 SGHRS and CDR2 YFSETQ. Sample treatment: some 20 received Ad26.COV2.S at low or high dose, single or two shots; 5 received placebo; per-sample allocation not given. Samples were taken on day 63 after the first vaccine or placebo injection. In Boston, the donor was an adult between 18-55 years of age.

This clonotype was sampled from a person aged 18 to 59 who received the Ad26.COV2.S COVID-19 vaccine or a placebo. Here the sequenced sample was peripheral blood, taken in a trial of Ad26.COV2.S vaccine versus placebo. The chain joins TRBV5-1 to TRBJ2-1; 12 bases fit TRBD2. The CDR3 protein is CASSTGLAGLDNEQFF. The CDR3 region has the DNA TGCGCCAGCAGCACAGGACTAGCGGGGCTCGACAATGAGCAGTTCTTC.